The rows below give T cell receptor beta chains drawn from one sample of a study of blood T cell repertoires in COVID-19. Data came from immunoSEQ multiplex PCR; TCRdb stores just in-frame clones and leaves some out. The repertoire includes around 80,000 clones, about three quarters of them detected once, and 5% to 6% sits in the top ten. Specimen: peripheral blood. All receptors come from a man aged 50 to 59 with active or convalescent COVID-19. The CDR3 runs from the conserved cysteine through the conserved F or W. Each record gives: J gene, clone size, V gene, D gene, CDR3 DNA, CDR3 protein. D genes are given only for firm matches. Clone size is stated in some rows and not others, as once, few, many or a class when expanded.

TRBJ2-1	NA	TRBV27	TRBD2	TGTGCCAGCAGTTTATTACTAGCGGGGGGCAGCGGTCAGTTCTTC	CASSLLLAGGSGQFF
TRBJ2-3	once	TRBV7-8	NA	TGTGCCAGCAGCTTAGAGGACAGCTACACAGATACGCAGTATTTT	CASSLEDSYTDTQYF
TRBJ1-4	NA	TRBV5-5	TRBD1	TGTGCCAGCGGCATAACGGGACAGAATGAAAAACTGTTTTTT	CASGITGQNEKLFF
TRBJ1-2	NA	TRBV7-8	TRBD1	TGTGCCAGCAGCTTAGATCCAGGGGGCTCTGGCTACACCTTC	CASSLDPGGSGYTF
TRBJ1-5	NA	TRBV2	NA	TGTGCCAGCAGGCCCGGGGGCAATCAGCCCCAGCATTTT	CASRPGGNQPQHF
TRBJ1-2	NA	TRBV4-1	TRBD1	TGCGCCAGCAGCCCGCGGGCGGACAGGCACCACTATGGCTACACCTTC	CASSPRADRHHYGYTF
TRBJ2-7	NA	TRBV7-2	TRBD1	TGTGCCAGCAGCGTCGCACAGGGGCCTTTCTACGAGCAGTACTTC	CASSVAQGPFYEQYF
TRBJ1-2	NA	TRBV28	TRBD1	TGTGCCAGCAGTTTAGGGGGACAGGGATTCTATGGCTACACCTTC	CASSLGGQGFYGYTF
TRBJ2-3	NA	TRBV2	TRBD2	TGTGCCAGCAGGCGACTAGCGGGGGAGGAGTATTTT	CASRRLAGEEYF
TRBJ2-7	NA	TRBV5-1	NA	TGCGCCAGCAGCTTGGAACGGGGCTACGAGCAGTACTTC	CASSLERGYEQYF
TRBJ2-1	NA	TRBV3-1/TRBV3-2	NA	TGTGCCAGCAGCCCTAGGACAGATTACAATGAGCAGTTCTTC	CASSPRTDYNEQFF
TRBJ2-7	NA	TRBV5-1	NA	TGCGCCAGCAGCTTACAGCTAGCATCCTACGAGCAGTACTTC	CASSLQLASYEQYF
TRBJ1-3	NA	TRBV9	NA	TGTGCCAGCAGCGCGATGGGGCTCTCTGGAAACACCATATATTTT	CASSAMGLSGNTIYF
TRBJ2-3	NA	TRBV29-1	TRBD1	TGCAGCGTCGACAATTTGGGACAGGGATCCACAGATACGCAGTATTTT	CSVDNLGQGSTDTQYF
TRBJ1-1	NA	TRBV27	TRBD1	TGTGCCAGCAGTTCCACCCGTACAGGGGGCTTCACTGAAGCTTTCTTT	CASSSTRTGGFTEAFF
TRBJ2-7	NA	TRBV7-2	NA	TGTGCCAGCAGCTCCCAGACAGGATCCGGCGGGCAGTACTTC	CASSSQTGSGGQYF
TRBJ2-3	NA	TRBV9	TRBD2	TGTGCCAGCAGCTCTGGGACTAGCGGGGGGGCAGATACGCAGTATTTT	CASSSGTSGGADTQYF
TRBJ1-4	NA	TRBV6-2/TRBV6-3	TRBD1	TGTGCCAGCAGTGTACTGGTGGGACAGAGAGAAAAACTGTTTTTT	CASSVLVGQREKLFF
TRBJ2-7	NA	TRBV19	TRBD1	TGTGCCACCAGGGACACAGGGGGCTACGAGCAGTACTTC	CATRDTGGYEQYF
TRBJ2-5	NA	TRBV7-3	TRBD2	TGTGCCAGCAGCCCCGAACCCGCGGGGGGGCAAGAGACCCAGTACTTC	CASSPEPAGGQETQYF
TRBJ2-3	NA	TRBV5-1	NA	TGCGCCAGCAGCCTAGGGACTGGAGACACAGATACGCAGTATTTT	CASSLGTGDTDTQYF
TRBJ2-7	few	TRBV11-2	NA	TGTGCCAGCAGAGGAGACGATTACGAGCAGTACTTC	CASRGDDYEQYF
TRBJ2-2	few	TRBV7-2	NA	TGTGCCAGCAGCACACAGGGGGGGGTAGCCGGGGAGCTGTTTTTT	CASSTQGGVAGELFF
TRBJ2-3	NA	TRBV11-2	NA	TGTGCCAGCAGCTTTTACTTGGGCACAGATACGCAGTATTTT	CASSFYLGTDTQYF
TRBJ1-4	NA	TRBV25-1	NA	TGTGCCAGCAGTGAATACGGGGAGGGGGAGGATGAAAAACTGTTTTTT	CASSEYGEGEDEKLFF
TRBJ2-5	NA	TRBV24-1	TRBD1	TGTGCCACCAGTGATCCCAGACAGGGGGATCAAGAGACCCAGTACTTC	CATSDPRQGDQETQYF
TRBJ1-5	few	TRBV6-2/TRBV6-3	NA	TGTGCCAGCAGTACGGCCAATCCGACCGACTATAGCAATCAGCCCCAGCATTTT	CASSTANPTDYSNQPQHF
TRBJ2-7	once	TRBV5-4	TRBD1	TGTGCCAGCAGCTCCCCCGGGCACGGGCAGGGGGCCTTGGGTGAGCAGTACTTC	CASSSPGHGQGALGEQYF
TRBJ2-5	NA	TRBV18	TRBD2	TGTGCCAGCTCACCCCGACTAGCGGGGGGCCAAGAGACCCAGTACTTC	CASSPRLAGGQETQYF
TRBJ2-2	medium-sized	TRBV7-9	NA	TGTGCCAGCAGCTCCGGAGGGGTGGCCGGGGAGCTGTTTTTT	CASSSGGVAGELFF
TRBJ2-3	NA	TRBV7-2	TRBD2	TGTGCCAGCAGCTTAGGGACTAGCGCTGACACAGATACGCAGTATTTT	CASSLGTSADTDTQYF
TRBJ1-3	NA	TRBV9	NA	TGTGCCAGCAGCGTAGCGGACAGTGGAAACACCATATATTTT	CASSVADSGNTIYF
TRBJ2-4	NA	TRBV7-8	NA	TGTGCCAGCAGCTTAGGCCAGGGGATCCTAGCCAAAAACATTCAGTACTTC	CASSLGQGILAKNIQYF
TRBJ1-1	NA	TRBV4-1	NA	TGCGCCAGCAGCCAAGTGGGGAGTTCGGCCCGGGCTTTCTTT	CASSQVGSSARAFF
TRBJ1-6	NA	TRBV7-2	TRBD1	TGTGCCAGCAGACCCGGGACAGAAAATTCACCCCTCCACTTT	CASRPGTENSPLHF
TRBJ1-5	NA	TRBV29-1	NA	TGCAGCGTCGATACAGGGTTCAATCAGCCCCAGCATTTT	CSVDTGFNQPQHF
TRBJ1-2	NA	TRBV7-2	NA	TGTGCCAGCAGCCCCGACAGCTCCGTAAACTATGGCTACACCTTC	CASSPDSSVNYGYTF
TRBJ2-3	NA	TRBV19	TRBD2	TGTGCCAGTCGTAGGACTAGTGGGGGGTTCGGGACAGATACGCAGTATTTT	CASRRTSGGFGTDTQYF
TRBJ1-1	NA	TRBV19	NA	TGTGCCAGTAGTATTGGAGGGGCTGAAGCTTTCTTT	CASSIGGAEAFF
TRBJ1-1	NA	TRBV7-8	TRBD1	TGTGCCAGCAGCTTAGAACAGGGGGTATGGACTGAAGCTTTCTTT	CASSLEQGVWTEAFF
TRBJ2-2	NA	TRBV3-1/TRBV3-2	NA	TGTGCCAGCAGCCAAGTTATAGAAGGACAGAGACATGATTACATGACCGGGGAGCTGTTTTTT	CASSQVIEGQRHDYMTGELFF
TRBJ1-6	NA	TRBV3-1/TRBV3-2	TRBD1	TGTGCCAGCAGCCAAGACGGACAGGGTGATTCACCCCTCCACTTT	CASSQDGQGDSPLHF
TRBJ1-5	NA	TRBV12-3/TRBV12-4	NA	TGTGCCAGCAGTTTAACAGGCGATCAGCCCCAGCATTTT	CASSLTGDQPQHF
TRBJ2-7	NA	TRBV27	TRBD2	TGTGCCAGCAGGGGAGCGGGGGGATCCTACGAGCAGTACTTC	CASRGAGGSYEQYF
TRBJ2-7	few	TRBV10-3	TRBD2	TGTGCCATCAGTGTTGGGGGGGTAGGCCCCTACGAGCAGTACTTC	CAISVGGVGPYEQYF
TRBJ1-3	NA	TRBV6-1	TRBD1	TGTGCCAGCAGTGAAGGGCAGGGGGCACGAAACACCATATATTTT	CASSEGQGARNTIYF
TRBJ1-3	NA	TRBV3-1/TRBV3-2	TRBD1	TGTGCCAGCAGCCAGGCGGGACAGTATTTCCCTGGAAACACCATATATTTT	CASSQAGQYFPGNTIYF
TRBJ1-1	NA	TRBV27	NA	TGTGCCAGCAGTTTTAGACAGAACACTGAAGCTTTCTTT	CASSFRQNTEAFF
TRBJ2-7	NA	TRBV6-5	NA	TGTGCCAGCAGTTACTCGTCAGATACCTACGAGCAGTACTTC	CASSYSSDTYEQYF
TRBJ2-2	NA	TRBV6-5	TRBD2	TGTGCCAGCAGTTCGAGCGGGGCCGGCGGGGAGCTGTTTTTT	CASSSSGAGGELFF
TRBJ1-1	NA	TRBV7-6	NA	TGTGCCAGCAGCGCCGGGGAAAACACTGAAGCTTTCTTT	CASSAGENTEAFF
TRBJ2-2	few	TRBV10-3	TRBD1	TGTGCCATCAGGCAGGGGGACGGGGAGCTGTTTTTT	CAIRQGDGELFF
TRBJ2-3	NA	TRBV2	TRBD2	TGTGCCACAGGGAGCAACCCAGCGGGGGGTGGCACAGATACGCAGTATTTT	CATGSNPAGGGTDTQYF
TRBJ2-7	NA	TRBV18	TRBD2	TGTGCCAGCTCACCAACGGGGCTAGCGGGTCCCTACGAGCAGTACTTC	CASSPTGLAGPYEQYF
TRBJ1-5	NA	TRBV6-5	NA	TGTGCCAGCAGCCAACACGGGAGTAGCAATCAGCCCCAGCATTTT	CASSQHGSSNQPQHF
TRBJ1-2	few	TRBV6-5	TRBD1	TGTGCCAGCAGGGGACAGAGCTATGGCTACACCTTC	CASRGQSYGYTF
TRBJ2-3	NA	TRBV7-2	TRBD2	TGTGCCAGCAGCTGGAGGACTAGCGGCTTCTCAGCAGATACGCAGTATTTT	CASSWRTSGFSADTQYF
TRBJ1-5	NA	TRBV30	NA	TGTGCCTGGGACGACGGGACCCCCAGGGGATATAGCAATCAGCCCCAGCATTTT	CAWDDGTPRGYSNQPQHF
TRBJ2-7	NA	TRBV5-1	NA	TGCGCCAGCAGCTTCCAAGGATCTGGCGGGCAGTACTTC	CASSFQGSGGQYF
TRBJ2-1	NA	TRBV6-4	TRBD2	TGTGCCAGCAGTGACTCGGGACTAGCGGTCAATGAGCAGTTCTTC	CASSDSGLAVNEQFF